Each of the 20 T cell receptor beta chains below was sequenced from the same sample in a study of T-cell reconstitution after alpha-beta-depleted transplantation in children. Unique molecular identifiers were incorporated during preparation of the TCRbeta library. TCRdb ran MiXCR on the PCR reads and lists one entry per CDR3 protein. The data hold about 350,000 distinct CDR3 sequences, with roughly 13% observed a single time. The sequenced sample was PBMCs, obtained from the stem cell graft. The receptors stem from a human donor who donated a stem cell graft to a child with Fanconi anemia.

This clonotype was seen a few times. CDR3 sequence: CASSYSGARASSYNSPLHF. The DNA for the CDR3 is TGTGCCAGCAGTTACAGCGGGGCACGGGCGAGCTCCTATAATTCACCCCTCCACTTT. V usage is TRBV6-5 and J usage is TRBJ1-6; tentatively, D is TRBD1 (5 bases). V was pared by 2 bases and J by 0 bases, with 17 bases between. The CDR3 covers 19 residues. The germline V gene has CDR1 MNHEY and CDR2 SVGAGI.

This clonotype has only a few counts. V and J are TRBV29-1 and TRBJ1-5; 9 bases fit TRBD1. Germline CDR1 SQVTM, CDR2 ANQGSEA. Losses at the gene ends were 4 bases for V and 1 base for J; bases not matched to a gene: 8. The CDR3 totals 16 residues. The CDR3 bases are TGCAGCGTTGCCCCCACAGGGGGCCGGAGCAATCAGCCCCAGCATTTT. Protein: CSVAPTGGRSNQPQHF.

The sample holds a few counts of this clonotype. The chain has TRBV9 and TRBJ2-5; 12 bases fit TRBD2. V trimming: 3 bases; J trimming: 4 bases; junction bases outside the gene matches: 7. The CDR3 runs 16 residues. CDR1 and CDR2 from the germline V gene are SGDLS and YYNGEE. The CDR3 sequence: CASSGELAGGRETQYF. CDR3 in DNA: TGTGCCAGCAGCGGGGAGCTAGCGGGGGGGAGAGAGACCCAGTACTTC.

This clonotype has only a few counts. This chain joins TRBV29-1 and TRBJ1-1; 11 bases are shared with TRBD1. The V segment lost 6 bases and the J segment 7 bases; nucleotides outside the gene matches: 10. CDR3 size: 14 residues. Germline V gives CDR1 SQVTM, CDR2 ANQGSEA. The DNA for the CDR3 is TGCAGCGTAACCGGGACAGGGGGTCGGGGTGAAGCTTTCTTT. It translates to CSVTGTGGRGEAFF. The full variable domain, in which reference TRBV29-1 and TRBJ1-1 provide the parts outside the CDR3, is SAVISQKPSRDICQRGTSLTIQCQVDSQVTMMFWYRQQPGQSLTLIATANQGSEATYESGFVIDKFPISRPNLTFSTLTVSNMSPEDSSIYLCSVTGTGGRGEAFFGQGTRLTVV.

This clonotype occurred a few times. The V call is TRBV6-2 or TRBV6-3, the J call TRBJ2-5; possibly TRBD1 for D (6 bases). The germline V gene encodes CDR1 MNHEY and CDR2 SVGEGT. This CDR3 comprises 13 residues. The ends were cut back, 6 bases at V and 0 bases at J, with 8 bases in the middle. The CDR3 region has the DNA TGTGCCAGCAGCCGGACAGACCAAGAGACCCAGTACTTC. The encoded protein is CASSRTDQETQYF.

This clonotype appeared a few times. This sequence joins TRBV27 and TRBJ2-1, with D possibly being TRBD2 (5 bases). CDR3 length: 16 amino acids. The germline CDR1 and CDR2 sequences are MNHEY and SMNVEV (reference sequence). V dropped 7 bases and J dropped 2 bases, with 18 bases sitting between them. Here the CDR3 reads CASTPPHRDPYNEQFF. The CDR3 DNA reads TGTGCCAGCACCCCACCCCATCGGGATCCCTACAATGAGCAGTTCTTC.

This clonotype was picked up a small number of times. The chain couples TRBV19 to TRBJ1-2, with 7 bases lining up with TRBD1. V lost 5 bases and J lost 8; bases outside the gene matches: 11. Per germline, CDR1 LNHDA and CDR2 SQIVND (reference sequence). The CDR3 length is 14 residues. In DNA, the CDR3 is TGTGCCAGTAGTTCGATTACAGGGGAGGAAGGCTACACCTTC. Amino acid sequence: CASSSITGEEGYTF.

This clonotype was seen many times. This chain connects TRBV5-5 to TRBJ2-7; possible D gene TRBD1, 6 bases. The CDR3 runs 13 residues. Trimming stripped 6 bases from V and 0 bases from J, with 10 bases between. CDR1 SGHKS and CDR2 YYEKEE come from the germline V gene (reference sequence). The CDR3 loop is CASNYRASYEQYF. The CDR3 coding sequence is TGTGCCAGCAATTACAGGGCCTCCTACGAGCAGTACTTC.

This CDR3 reads CASSSSGANTEAFF. For the CDR3, the DNA is TGTGCCAGCAGCTCGTCGGGGGCGAACACTGAAGCTTTCTTT. The J gene is TRBJ1-1, the V gene TRBV7-2, with D possibly TRBD1 on 6 matching bases. The CDR3 covers 14 residues. The V gene lost 4 bases and the J gene lost 1 base, with 10 bases spanning the gap. The germline V gene has CDR1 SGHTA and CDR2 FQGNSA.

This clonotype was detected many times. This chain uses TRBV5-6 with TRBJ2-5; D remains unclear. The V and J ends lost 0 bases and 5 bases respectively, with 17 bases between them. The CDR3 covers 16 residues. Germline loops: CDR1 SGHDT, CDR2 YYEEEE. This CDR3 is CASSLGLGRVGETQYF. DNA of the CDR3: TGTGCCAGCAGCTTGGGGCTCGGTAGGGTTGGGGAGACCCAGTACTTC.

J is TRBJ1-2 and V is TRBV27; D is unresolved. The V and J ends lost 2 bases and 4 bases respectively, with 11 bases between them. The germline gives CDR1 MNHEY, CDR2 SMNVEV (reference sequence). The CDR3 sequence is 14 residues long. The CDR3 coding sequence is TGTGCCAGCAGTTTAAGGCAGATCGGCTATGGCTACACCTTC. Its protein product is CASSLRQIGYGYTF.

The chain links TRBV4-2 to TRBJ1-5, with D unresolved. The CDR3 runs to 15 residues. The V end was cut by 0 bases, the J end by 9 bases, with 15 bases between. CDR1 and CDR2 (germline): LGHNA, YNFKEQ. CDR3 sequence: CASSQDPEATGPQHF. The CDR3, as DNA: TGTGCCAGCAGCCAAGATCCAGAAGCAACGGGGCCCCAGCATTTT.

CDR3 in DNA: TGTGCCATCAGAGACAGCCGCAATCAGCCCCAGCATTTT. It yields the protein CAIRDSRNQPQHF. The rearrangement uses TRBV10-3 and TRBJ1-5; D might be TRBD1 (5 bases). The CDR3 loop spans 13 amino acids. The germline CDR1 and CDR2 sequences are ENHRY and SYGVKD. The V end lost 6 bases, the J end lost 2 bases, and 8 bases lay between the germline ends.

The chain is built from TRBV12-3 or TRBV12-4 and TRBJ2-3; TRBD2 agrees at 13 bases. V shed 5 bases and J 4 bases; nucleotides not matched to a gene: 6. The CDR3 runs to 16 residues. Here the CDR3 reads CASSPLTSGGADTQYF. The CDR3 DNA reads as TGTGCCAGCAGTCCCCTAACTAGCGGGGGGGCAGATACGCAGTATTTT.

This clonotype appeared a few times. The chain joins TRBV12-3 or TRBV12-4 to TRBJ1-6; 7 bases agree with TRBD1. There are 15 residues in the CDR3. The V segment lost 6 bases and the J segment 3 bases; nucleotides outside the gene matches: 5. The CDR3 region is CASRQNRGYNSPLHF. Here the CDR3 DNA reads TGTGCCAGCAGGCAGAACAGGGGCTATAATTCACCCCTCCACTTT.

This clonotype has only a few counts. The V call is TRBV19, the J call TRBJ1-5; D unresolved. V lost 3 bases, J lost 4 bases, and 10 bases lay in between. CDR3 size: 14 residues. Germline lookup yields CDR1 LNHDA and CDR2 SQIVND (reference sequence). Written as DNA, the CDR3 is TGTGCCAGTAGTATTCAAGCTAGAAATCAGCCCCAGCATTTT. This translates into CASSIQARNQPQHF.

The CDR3 protein is CASSDQFPSYNEQFF. The CDR3, as DNA: TGTGCCAGCAGCGATCAATTTCCCTCCTACAATGAGCAGTTCTTC. The J gene is TRBJ2-1, the V gene TRBV12-3 or TRBV12-4; no definite D call. The CDR3 is 15 residues long. V was clipped by 6 bases and J by 0 bases, with 12 bases between them.

The sample holds many counts of this clonotype. The genes are TRBV5-1 and TRBJ2-3; D may be TRBD1 (5 bases). Trimming took off 3 bases at V and 2 bases at J, with 10 bases between the two ends. The CDR3 has 14 amino acids. The germline V gene has CDR1 SGHRS and CDR2 YFSETQ. The CDR3 is CASSYRQSTDTQYF. CDR3 in DNA: TGCGCCAGCAGCTACCGACAGTCCACAGATACGCAGTATTTT.

The V and J genes are TRBV18 and TRBJ1-6; D might be TRBD1 (5 bases). The CDR3 spans 12 residues. Per germline, CDR1 KGHSH and CDR2 LQKENI. V lost 5 bases, J lost 13 bases, and 12 bases lay in between. For the CDR3, the DNA is TGTGCCAGCTCAGACAGCGGTGGGCCCCTCCACTTT. Translated: CASSDSGGPLHF.

The rearrangement joins TRBV5-6 to TRBJ2-7; D is possibly TRBD2 (5 bases). CDR1 and CDR2 from the germline V gene are SGHDT and YYEEEE. V lost 1 base, J lost 0 bases, and 20 bases lay in between. The CDR3 has 18 amino acids. The CDR3 bases are TGTGCCAGCAGCTTGCGACGGAGCAGAGCGCTAGCCTCCTACGAGCAGTACGTC. Its translation: CASSLRRSRALASYEQYV.